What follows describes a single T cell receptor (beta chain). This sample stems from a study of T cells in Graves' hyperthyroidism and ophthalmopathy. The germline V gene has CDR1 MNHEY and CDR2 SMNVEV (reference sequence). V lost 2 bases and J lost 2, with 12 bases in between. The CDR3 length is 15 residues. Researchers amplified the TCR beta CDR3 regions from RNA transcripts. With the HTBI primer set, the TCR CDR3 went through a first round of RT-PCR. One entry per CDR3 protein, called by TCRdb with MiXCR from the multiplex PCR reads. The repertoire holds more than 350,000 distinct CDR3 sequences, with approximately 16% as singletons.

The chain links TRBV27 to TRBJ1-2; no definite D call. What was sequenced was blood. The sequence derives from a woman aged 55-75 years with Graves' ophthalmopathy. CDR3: CASSLGGSGNYGYTF. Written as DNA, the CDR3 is TGTGCCAGCAGTTTAGGCGGGAGCGGAAACTATGGCTACACCTTC.